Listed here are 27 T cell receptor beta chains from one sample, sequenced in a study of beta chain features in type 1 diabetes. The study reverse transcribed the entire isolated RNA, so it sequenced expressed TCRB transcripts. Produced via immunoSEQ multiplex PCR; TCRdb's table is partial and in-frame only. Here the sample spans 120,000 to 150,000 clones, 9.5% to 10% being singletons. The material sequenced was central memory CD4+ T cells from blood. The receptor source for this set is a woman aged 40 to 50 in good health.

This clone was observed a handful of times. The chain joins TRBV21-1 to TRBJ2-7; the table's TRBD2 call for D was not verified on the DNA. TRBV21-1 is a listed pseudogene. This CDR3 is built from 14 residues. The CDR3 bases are TGTGCCAGCAGCAAAACCTCGGGCTCCTACGAGCAGTACTTC. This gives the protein CASSKTSGSYEQYF.

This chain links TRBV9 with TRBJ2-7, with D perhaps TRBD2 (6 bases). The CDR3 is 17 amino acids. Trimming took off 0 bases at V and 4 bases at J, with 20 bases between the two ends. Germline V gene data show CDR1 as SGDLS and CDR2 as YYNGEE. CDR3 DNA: TGTGCCAGCAGCGTAGGGCTTACTAGCTATGGGTCTTACGAGCAGTACTTC. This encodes CASSVGLTSYGSYEQYF.

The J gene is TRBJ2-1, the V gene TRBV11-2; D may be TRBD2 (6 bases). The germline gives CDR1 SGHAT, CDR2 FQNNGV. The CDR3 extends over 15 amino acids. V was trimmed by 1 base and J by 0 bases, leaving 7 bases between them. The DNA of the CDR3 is TGTGCCAGCAGCTTAGTCGGGAGCTCCTACAATGAGCAGTTCTTC. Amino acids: CASSLVGSSYNEQFF.

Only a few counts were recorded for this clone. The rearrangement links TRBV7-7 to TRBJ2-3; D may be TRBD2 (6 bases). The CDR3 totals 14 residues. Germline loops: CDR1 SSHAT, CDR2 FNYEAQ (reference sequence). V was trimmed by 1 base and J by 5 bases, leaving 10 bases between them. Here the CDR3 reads CASSLGHGGDTQYF. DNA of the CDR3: TGTGCCAGCAGCTTAGGGCACGGGGGAGATACGCAGTATTTT. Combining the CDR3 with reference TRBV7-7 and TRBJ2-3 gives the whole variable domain GAGVSQSPRYKVTKRGQDVTLRCDPISSHATLYWYQQALGQGPEFLTYFNYEAQPDKSGLPSDRFSAERPEGSISTLTIQRTEQRDSAMYRCASSLGHGGDTQYFGPGTRLTVL.

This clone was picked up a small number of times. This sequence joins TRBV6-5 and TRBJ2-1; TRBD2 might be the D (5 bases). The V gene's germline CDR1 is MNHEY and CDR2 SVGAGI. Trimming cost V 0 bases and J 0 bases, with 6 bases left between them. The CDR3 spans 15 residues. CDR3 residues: CASSYSGSSYNEQFF. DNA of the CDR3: TGTGCCAGCAGTTACTCGGGGAGCTCCTACAATGAGCAGTTCTTC.

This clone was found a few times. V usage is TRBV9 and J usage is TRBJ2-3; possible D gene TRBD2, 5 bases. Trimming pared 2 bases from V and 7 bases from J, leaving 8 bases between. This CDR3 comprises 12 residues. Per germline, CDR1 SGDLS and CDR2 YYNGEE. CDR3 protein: CASSVGEYTQYF. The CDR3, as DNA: TGTGCCAGCAGCGTCGGGGAGTATACGCAGTATTTT.

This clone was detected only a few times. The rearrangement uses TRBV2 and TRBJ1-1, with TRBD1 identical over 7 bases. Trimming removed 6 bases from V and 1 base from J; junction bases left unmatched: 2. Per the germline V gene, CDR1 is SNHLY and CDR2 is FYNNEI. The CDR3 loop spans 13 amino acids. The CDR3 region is CASRGDRNTEAFF. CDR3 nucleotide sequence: TGTGCCAGCAGGGGGGACAGGAACACTGAAGCTTTCTTT. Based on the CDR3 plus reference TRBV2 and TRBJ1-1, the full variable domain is EPEVTQTPSHQVTQMGQEVILRCVPISNHLYFYWYRQILGQKVEFLVSFYNNEISEKSEIFDDQFSVERPDGSNFTLKIRSTKLEDSAMYFCASRGDRNTEAFFGQGTRLTVV.

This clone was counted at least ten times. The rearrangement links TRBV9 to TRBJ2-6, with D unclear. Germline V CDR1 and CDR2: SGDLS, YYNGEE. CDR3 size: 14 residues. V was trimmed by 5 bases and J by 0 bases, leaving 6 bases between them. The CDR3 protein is CASSRSSGANVLTF. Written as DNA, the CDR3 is TGTGCCAGCAGTCGGAGCTCTGGGGCCAACGTCCTGACTTTC.

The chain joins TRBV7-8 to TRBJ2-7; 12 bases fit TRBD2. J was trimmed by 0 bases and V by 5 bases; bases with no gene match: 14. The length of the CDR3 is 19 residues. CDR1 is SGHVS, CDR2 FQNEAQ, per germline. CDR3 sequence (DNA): TGTGCCAGCAGCCGTGGACTAGCGGGACAAAAGTCTAGCTCCTACGAGCAGTACTTC. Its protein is CASSRGLAGQKSSSYEQYF.

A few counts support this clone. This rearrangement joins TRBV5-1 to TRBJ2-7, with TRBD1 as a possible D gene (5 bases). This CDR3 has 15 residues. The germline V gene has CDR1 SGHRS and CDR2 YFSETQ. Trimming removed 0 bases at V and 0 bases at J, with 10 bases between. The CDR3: CASSLVDDSSYEQYF. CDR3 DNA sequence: TGCGCCAGCAGCTTGGTTGATGACAGCTCCTACGAGCAGTACTTC. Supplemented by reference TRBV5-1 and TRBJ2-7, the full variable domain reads KAGVTQTPRYLIKTRGQQVTLSCSPISGHRSVSWYQQTPGQGLQFLFEYFSETQRNKGNFPGRFSGRQFSNSRSEMNVSTLELGDSALYLCASSLVDDSSYEQYFGPGTRLTVT.

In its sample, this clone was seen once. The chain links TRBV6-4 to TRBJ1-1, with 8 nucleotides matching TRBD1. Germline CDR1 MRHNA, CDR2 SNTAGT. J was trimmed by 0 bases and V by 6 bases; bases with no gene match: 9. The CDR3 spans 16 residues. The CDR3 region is CASRSGTGYMNTEAFF. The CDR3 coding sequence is TGTGCCAGCAGGTCCGGGACAGGCTACATGAACACTGAAGCTTTCTTT.

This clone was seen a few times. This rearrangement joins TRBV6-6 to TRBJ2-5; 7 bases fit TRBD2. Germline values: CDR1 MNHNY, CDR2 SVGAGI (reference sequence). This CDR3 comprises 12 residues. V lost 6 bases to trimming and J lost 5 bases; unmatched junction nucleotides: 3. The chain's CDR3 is CASSVGGETQYF. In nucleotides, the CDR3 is TGTGCCAGCAGCGTCGGGGGGGAGACCCAGTACTTC.

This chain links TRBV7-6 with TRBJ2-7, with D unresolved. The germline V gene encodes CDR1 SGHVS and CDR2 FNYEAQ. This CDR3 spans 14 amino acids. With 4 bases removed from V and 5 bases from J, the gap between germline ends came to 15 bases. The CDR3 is CASSSPTELNEQYF. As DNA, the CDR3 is TGTGCCAGCAGCTCGCCGACGGAGCTAAACGAGCAGTACTTC.

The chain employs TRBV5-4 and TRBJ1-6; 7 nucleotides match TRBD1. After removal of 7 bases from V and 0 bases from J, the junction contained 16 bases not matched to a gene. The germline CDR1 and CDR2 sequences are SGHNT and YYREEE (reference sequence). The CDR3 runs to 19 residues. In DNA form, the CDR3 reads TGTGCCAGCCGAATTTTGGGGACAGTGGGAAGCTCCTATAATTCACCCCTCCACTTT. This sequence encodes CASRILGTVGSSYNSPLHF.

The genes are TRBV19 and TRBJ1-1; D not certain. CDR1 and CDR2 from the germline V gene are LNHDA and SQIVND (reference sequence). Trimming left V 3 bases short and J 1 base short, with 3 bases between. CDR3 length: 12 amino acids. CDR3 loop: CASSMRNTEAFF. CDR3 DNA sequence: TGTGCCAGTAGTATGAGGAACACTGAAGCTTTCTTT. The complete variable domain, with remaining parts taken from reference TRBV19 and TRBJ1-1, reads DGGITQSPKYLFRKEGQNVTLSCEQNLNHDAMYWYRQDPGQGLRLIYYSQIVNDFQKGDIAEGYSVSREKKESFPLTVTSAQKNPTAFYLCASSMRNTEAFFGQGTRLTVV.

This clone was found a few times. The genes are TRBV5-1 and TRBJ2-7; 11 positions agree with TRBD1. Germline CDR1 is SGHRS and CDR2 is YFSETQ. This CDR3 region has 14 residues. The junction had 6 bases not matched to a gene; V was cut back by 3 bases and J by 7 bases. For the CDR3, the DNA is TGCGCCAGCAGCTCCCGGGACAGGGGGGAAGAGCAGTACTTC. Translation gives CASSSRDRGEEQYF.

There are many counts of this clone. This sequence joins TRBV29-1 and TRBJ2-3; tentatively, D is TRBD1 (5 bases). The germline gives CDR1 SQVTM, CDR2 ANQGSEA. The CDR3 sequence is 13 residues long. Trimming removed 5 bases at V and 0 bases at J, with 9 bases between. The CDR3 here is CSVQQVSTDTQYF. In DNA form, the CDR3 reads TGCAGCGTTCAACAGGTTAGCACAGATACGCAGTATTTT.

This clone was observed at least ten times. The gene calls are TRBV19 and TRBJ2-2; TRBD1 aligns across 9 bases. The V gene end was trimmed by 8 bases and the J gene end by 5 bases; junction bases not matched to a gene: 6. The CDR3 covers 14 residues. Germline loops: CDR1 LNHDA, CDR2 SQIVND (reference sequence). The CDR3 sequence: CASGTGRDTGELFF. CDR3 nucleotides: TGTGCCAGTGGGACAGGGCGGGATACCGGGGAGCTGTTTTTT.

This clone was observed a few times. CDR3: CASSVGTGPYGYTF. In DNA, the CDR3 is TGCGCCAGCAGCGTCGGGACAGGACCGTATGGCTACACCTTC. V and J are TRBV5-1 and TRBJ1-2, with 8 bases fitting TRBD1. The germline V gene encodes CDR1 SGHRS and CDR2 YFSETQ. The trim removed 4 bases at V and 5 bases at J, leaving 7 bases unmatched. The length of the CDR3 is 14 residues.

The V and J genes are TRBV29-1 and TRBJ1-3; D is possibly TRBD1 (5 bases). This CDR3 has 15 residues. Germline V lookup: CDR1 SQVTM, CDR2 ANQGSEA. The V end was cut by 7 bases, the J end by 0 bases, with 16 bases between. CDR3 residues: CSALPGGSSGNTIYF. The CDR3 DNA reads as TGCAGCGCCTTGCCGGGGGGGTCCTCTGGAAACACCATATATTTT.

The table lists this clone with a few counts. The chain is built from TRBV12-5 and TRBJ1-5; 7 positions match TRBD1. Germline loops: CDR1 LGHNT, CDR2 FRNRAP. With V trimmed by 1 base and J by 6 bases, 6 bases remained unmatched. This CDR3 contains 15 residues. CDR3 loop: CASGLGAGGTQPQHF. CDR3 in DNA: TGTGCTAGTGGTTTGGGGGCAGGGGGAACTCAGCCCCAGCATTTT.

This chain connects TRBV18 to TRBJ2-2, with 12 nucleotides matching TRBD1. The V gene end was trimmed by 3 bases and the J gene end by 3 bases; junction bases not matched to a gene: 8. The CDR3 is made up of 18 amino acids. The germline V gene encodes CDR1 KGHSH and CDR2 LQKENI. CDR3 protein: CASSPKPGQGADTGELFF. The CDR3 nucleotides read TGTGCCAGCTCACCGAAACCGGGACAGGGGGCGGACACCGGGGAGCTGTTTTTT.

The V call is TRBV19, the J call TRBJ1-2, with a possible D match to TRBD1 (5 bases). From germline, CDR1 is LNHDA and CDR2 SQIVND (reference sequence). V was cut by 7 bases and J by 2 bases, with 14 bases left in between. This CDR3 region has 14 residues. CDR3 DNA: TGTGCCAGTAATTATCCGGCAGGGAACTATGGCTACACCTTC. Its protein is CASNYPAGNYGYTF.

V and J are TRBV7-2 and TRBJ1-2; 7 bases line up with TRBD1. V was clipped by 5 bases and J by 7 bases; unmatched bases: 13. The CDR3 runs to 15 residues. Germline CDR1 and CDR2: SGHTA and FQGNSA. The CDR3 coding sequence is TGTGCCAGCAGCCGAAGACAGGGCGAATCGAGTGGCTACACCTTC. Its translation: CASSRRQGESSGYTF.

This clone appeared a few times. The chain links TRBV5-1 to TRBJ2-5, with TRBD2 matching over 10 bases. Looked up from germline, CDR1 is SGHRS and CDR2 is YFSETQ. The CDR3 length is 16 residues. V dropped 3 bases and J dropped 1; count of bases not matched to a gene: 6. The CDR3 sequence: CASSSQPSGGQETQYF. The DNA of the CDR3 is TGCGCCAGCAGCTCACAACCTAGCGGGGGCCAAGAGACCCAGTACTTC. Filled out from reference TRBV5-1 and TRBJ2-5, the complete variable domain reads KAGVTQTPRYLIKTRGQQVTLSCSPISGHRSVSWYQQTPGQGLQFLFEYFSETQRNKGNFPGRFSGRQFSNSRSEMNVSTLELGDSALYLCASSSQPSGGQETQYFGPGTRLLVL.

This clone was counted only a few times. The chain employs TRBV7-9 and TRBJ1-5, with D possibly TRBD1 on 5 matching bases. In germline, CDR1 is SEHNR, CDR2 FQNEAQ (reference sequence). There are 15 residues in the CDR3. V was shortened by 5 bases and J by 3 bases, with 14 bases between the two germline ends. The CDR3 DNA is TGTGCCAGCAGCCCCCGGGGGGTTAACAATCAGCCCCAGCATTTT. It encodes CASSPRGVNNQPQHF.

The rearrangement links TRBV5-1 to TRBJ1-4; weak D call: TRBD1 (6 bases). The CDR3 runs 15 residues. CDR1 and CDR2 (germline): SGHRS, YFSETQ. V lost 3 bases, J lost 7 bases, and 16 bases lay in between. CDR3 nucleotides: TGCGCCAGCAGCTCAGGACAGCAAGGGGCTGAAAAACTGTTTTTT. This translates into CASSSGQQGAEKLFF. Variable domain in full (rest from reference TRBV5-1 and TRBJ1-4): KAGVTQTPRYLIKTRGQQVTLSCSPISGHRSVSWYQQTPGQGLQFLFEYFSETQRNKGNFPGRFSGRQFSNSRSEMNVSTLELGDSALYLCASSSGQQGAEKLFFGSGTQLSVL.